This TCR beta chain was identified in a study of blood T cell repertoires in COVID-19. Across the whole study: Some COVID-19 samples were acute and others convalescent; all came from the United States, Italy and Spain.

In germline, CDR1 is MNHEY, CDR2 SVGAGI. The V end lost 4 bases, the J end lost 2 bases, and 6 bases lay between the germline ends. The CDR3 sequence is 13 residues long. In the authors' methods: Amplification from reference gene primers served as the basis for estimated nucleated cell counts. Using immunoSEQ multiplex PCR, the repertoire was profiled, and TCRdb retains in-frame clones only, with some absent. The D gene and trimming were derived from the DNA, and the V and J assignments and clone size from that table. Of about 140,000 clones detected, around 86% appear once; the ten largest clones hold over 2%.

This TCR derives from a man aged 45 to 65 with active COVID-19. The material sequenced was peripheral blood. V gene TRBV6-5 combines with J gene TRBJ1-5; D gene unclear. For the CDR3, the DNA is TGTGCCAGCAGTTCAGAGGGCAATCAGCCCCAGCATTTT. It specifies CASSSEGNQPQHF.